A single sample is the source of the 11 T cell receptor beta chains below, sequenced in a study of blood T cell repertoires in COVID-19. The method was immunoSEQ multiplex PCR; TCRdb's version includes in-frame clones alone and lacks a portion of them. Of about 240,000 clones in the sample, 83% were seen once. The sequenced sample was PBMCs or T cells enriched from blood (not recorded which). The origin of the receptors is a woman aged 40 to 50 who had been exposed to COVID-19.

This clone was counted a single time. CDR3 region: CASSPKQGMNTEAFF. In nucleotides, the CDR3 is TGCGCCAGCAGCCCGAAACAGGGCATGAACACTGAAGCTTTCTTT. The genes are TRBV4-1 and TRBJ1-1; D might be TRBD1 (6 bases). Germline V gene sequence: CDR1 MGHRA, CDR2 YSYEKL. The CDR3 contains 15 residues. The V and J ends lost 4 bases and 0 bases respectively, with 12 bases between them.

The chain recombines TRBV19 with TRBJ2-1; D is ambiguous. The CDR3 loop spans 17 amino acids. Trimming removed 2 bases from V and 5 bases from J, with 19 bases in between. CDR1 and CDR2 (germline): LNHDA, SQIVND (reference sequence). The CDR3 spells CASSIFHDRLLNNEQFF. Here the CDR3 DNA reads TGTGCCAGTAGTATATTCCATGACCGACTTTTGAACAATGAGCAGTTCTTC. The full variable domain, rest sourced from reference TRBV19 and TRBJ2-1, is DGGITQSPKYLFRKEGQNVTLSCEQNLNHDAMYWYRQDPGQGLRLIYYSQIVNDFQKGDIAEGYSVSREKKESFPLTVTSAQKNPTAFYLCASSIFHDRLLNNEQFFGPGTRLTVL.

The gene calls are TRBV19 and TRBJ1-5; D gene unclear. The germline V gene has CDR1 LNHDA and CDR2 SQIVND (reference sequence). V was pared by 2 bases and J by 2 bases, with 4 bases between. This CDR3 is 13 amino acids long. CDR3 nucleotide sequence: TGTGCCAGTAGTATATCGGGCAATCAGCCCCAGCATTTT. This codes for CASSISGNQPQHF. Combining the CDR3 with reference TRBV19 and TRBJ1-5 gives the whole variable domain DGGITQSPKYLFRKEGQNVTLSCEQNLNHDAMYWYRQDPGQGLRLIYYSQIVNDFQKGDIAEGYSVSREKKESFPLTVTSAQKNPTAFYLCASSISGNQPQHFGDGTRLSIL.

The chain links TRBV28 to TRBJ1-3; possible D gene TRBD1, 5 bases. The V gene's germline CDR1 is MDHEN and CDR2 SYDVKM. The CDR3 length is 15 residues. V lost 3 bases, J lost 0 bases, and 9 bases lay in between. The CDR3 loop is CASSFGQGSGNTIYF. CDR3 coding DNA: TGTGCCAGCAGTTTCGGGCAGGGCTCTGGAAACACCATATATTTT.

The gene calls are TRBV14 and TRBJ1-3; D is ambiguous. CDR1 SGHDN and CDR2 FVKESK come from the germline V gene. V lost 1 base to trimming and J lost 1 base, with 5 bases between them. The CDR3 totals 14 residues. Here the CDR3 reads CASSQVHSGNTIYF. The CDR3 DNA follows: TGTGCCAGCAGCCAAGTCCATTCTGGAAACACCATATATTTT.

The DNA for the CDR3 is TGTGCCAGTAGTGCCGGGACTAGCGGGATATACAATGAGCAGTTCTTC. Amino acids: CASSAGTSGIYNEQFF. V usage is TRBV19 and J usage is TRBJ2-1; TRBD2 matches 13 bases. With 5 bases clipped from V and 4 bases from J, the junction kept 5 bases outside the gene matches. The germline V gene encodes CDR1 LNHDA and CDR2 SQIVND (reference sequence). The CDR3 totals 16 residues.

J is TRBJ2-5 and V is TRBV10-3, with D possibly being TRBD1 (6 bases). Germline values: CDR1 ENHRY, CDR2 SYGVKD. V shed 5 bases and J shed 1 base, with 14 bases lying between them. The length of the CDR3 is 15 residues. As DNA, the CDR3 is TGTGCCATCAGTCCCGGGACAACCATCCAAGAGACCCAGTACTTC. Protein: CAISPGTTIQETQYF.

This chain connects TRBV7-3 to TRBJ2-2, with 8 nucleotides matching TRBD1. The CDR3 sequence is 15 residues long. Germline assignment: CDR1 SGHTA and CDR2 FQGTGA. After removal of 5 bases from V and 4 bases from J, the junction contained 6 bases not matched to a gene. CDR3 sequence (DNA): TGTGCCAGCAGCCTCCGACAGGGGACCACCGGGGAGCTGTTTTTT. Translating it yields CASSLRQGTTGELFF.

V is TRBV29-1 and J is TRBJ2-7; 7 positions agree with TRBD1. With V trimmed by 3 bases and J by 2 bases, 4 bases remained unmatched. Germline loops: CDR1 SQVTM, CDR2 ANQGSEA. The CDR3 has 13 amino acids. CDR3 nucleotide sequence: TGCAGCGTTGAGACAGGGTTCCCCTACGAGCAGTACTTC. Translated: CSVETGFPYEQYF.

This rearrangement joins TRBV28 to TRBJ1-2; no clear D. The CDR3 runs to 14 residues. Germline V CDR1 and CDR2: MDHEN, SYDVKM. V lost 3 bases and J 3 bases, leaving 11 bases between the germline ends. CDR3 DNA sequence: TGTGCCAGCAGTTTCCCCTACCGGGACTATGGCTACACCTTC. Amino acids: CASSFPYRDYGYTF.

Only a few counts were recorded for this clone. The chain uses TRBV18 and TRBJ2-3, with 13 bases fitting TRBD2. Germline V gene lookup returns CDR1 KGHSH and CDR2 LQKENI. Trimming removed 4 bases from V and 0 bases from J; junction bases left unmatched: 4. This CDR3 has 17 residues. CDR3 region: CASSRGTSGESTDTQYF. The CDR3 DNA sequence: TGTGCCAGCTCACGGGGGACTAGCGGGGAGAGCACAGATACGCAGTATTTT.